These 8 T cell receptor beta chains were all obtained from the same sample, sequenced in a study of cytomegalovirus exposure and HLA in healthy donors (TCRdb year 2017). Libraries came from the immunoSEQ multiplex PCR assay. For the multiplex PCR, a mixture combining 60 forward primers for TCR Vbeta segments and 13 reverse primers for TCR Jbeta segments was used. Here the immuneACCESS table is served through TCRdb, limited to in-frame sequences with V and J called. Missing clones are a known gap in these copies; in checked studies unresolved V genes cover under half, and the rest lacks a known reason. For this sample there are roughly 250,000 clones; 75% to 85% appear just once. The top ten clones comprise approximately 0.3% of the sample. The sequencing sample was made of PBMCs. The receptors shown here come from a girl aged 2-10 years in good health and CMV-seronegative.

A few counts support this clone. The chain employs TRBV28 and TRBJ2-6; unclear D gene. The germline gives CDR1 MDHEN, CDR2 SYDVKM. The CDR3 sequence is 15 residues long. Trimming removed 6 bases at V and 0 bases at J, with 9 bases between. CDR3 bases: TGTGCCAGCAGGAGACAAACCTCTGGGGCCAACGTCCTGACTTTC. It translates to CASRRQTSGANVLTF. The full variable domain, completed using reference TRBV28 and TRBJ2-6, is DVKVTQSSRYLVKRTGEKVFLECVQDMDHENMFWYRQDPGLGLRLIYFSYDVKMKEKGDIPEGYSVSREKKERFSLILESASTNQTSMYLCASRRQTSGANVLTFGAGSRLTVL.

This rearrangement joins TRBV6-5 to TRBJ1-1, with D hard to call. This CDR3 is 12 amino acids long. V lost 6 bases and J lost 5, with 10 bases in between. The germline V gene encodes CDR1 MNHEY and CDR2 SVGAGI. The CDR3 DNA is TGTGCCAGCAGACGACCAGGAACTGAAGCTTTCTTT. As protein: CASRRPGTEAFF.

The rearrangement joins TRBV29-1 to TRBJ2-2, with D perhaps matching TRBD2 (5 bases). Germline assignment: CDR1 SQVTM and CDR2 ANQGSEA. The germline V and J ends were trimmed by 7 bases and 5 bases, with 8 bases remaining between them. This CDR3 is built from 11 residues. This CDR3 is CSGTSTGELFF. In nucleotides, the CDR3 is TGCAGCGGTACTAGTACCGGGGAGCTGTTTTTT.

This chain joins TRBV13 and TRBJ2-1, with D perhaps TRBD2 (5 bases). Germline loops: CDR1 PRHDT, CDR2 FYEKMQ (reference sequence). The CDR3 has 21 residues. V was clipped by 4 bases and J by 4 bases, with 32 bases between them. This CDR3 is CASSSARAVGRGTSSYNEQFF. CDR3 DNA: TGTGCCAGCAGCTCAGCGAGGGCTGTCGGTCGTGGCACATCAAGTTACAATGAGCAGTTCTTC.

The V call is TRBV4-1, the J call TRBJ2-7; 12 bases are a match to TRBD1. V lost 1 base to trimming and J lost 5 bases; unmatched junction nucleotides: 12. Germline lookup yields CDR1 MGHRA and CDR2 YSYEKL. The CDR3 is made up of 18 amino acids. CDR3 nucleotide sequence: TGCGCCAGCAGCCAAGTACTATGGGGGACAGGGGGCCGTCACGAGCAGTACTTC. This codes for CASSQVLWGTGGRHEQYF.

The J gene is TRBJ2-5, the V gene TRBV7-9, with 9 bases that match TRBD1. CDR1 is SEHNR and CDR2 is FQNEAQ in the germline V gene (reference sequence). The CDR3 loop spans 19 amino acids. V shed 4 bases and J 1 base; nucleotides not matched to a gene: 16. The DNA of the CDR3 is TGTGCCAGCAGCTCTCTCTTCCGGGACAGGGAAAACTTCCAAGAGACCCAGTACTTC. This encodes CASSSLFRDRENFQETQYF.

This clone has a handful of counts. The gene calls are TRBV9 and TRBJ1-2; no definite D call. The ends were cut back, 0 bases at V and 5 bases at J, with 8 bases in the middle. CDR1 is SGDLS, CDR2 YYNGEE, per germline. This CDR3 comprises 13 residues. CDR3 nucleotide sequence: TGTGCCAGCAGCGTAGCTACGGGGTATGGCTACACCTTC. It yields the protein CASSVATGYGYTF.

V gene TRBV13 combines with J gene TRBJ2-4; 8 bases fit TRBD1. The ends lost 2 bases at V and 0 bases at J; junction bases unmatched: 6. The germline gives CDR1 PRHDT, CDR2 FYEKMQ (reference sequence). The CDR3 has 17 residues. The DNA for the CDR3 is TGTGCCAGCAGCTTAACCGGGACAGGCTTAGCCAAAAACATTCAGTACTTC. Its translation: CASSLTGTGLAKNIQYF.